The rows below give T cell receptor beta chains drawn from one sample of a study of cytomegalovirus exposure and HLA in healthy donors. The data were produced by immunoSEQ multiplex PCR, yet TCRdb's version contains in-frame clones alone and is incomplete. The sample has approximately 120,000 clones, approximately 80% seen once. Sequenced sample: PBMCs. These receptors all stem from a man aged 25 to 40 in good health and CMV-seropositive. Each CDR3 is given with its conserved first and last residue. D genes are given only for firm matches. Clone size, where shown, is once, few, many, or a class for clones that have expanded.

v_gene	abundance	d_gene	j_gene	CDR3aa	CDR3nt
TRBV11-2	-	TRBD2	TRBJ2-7	CASSRTSLYEQYF	TGTGCCAGCAGCCGGACTAGTCTCTACGAGCAGTACTTC
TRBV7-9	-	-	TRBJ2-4	CASSLGAGLAKNIQYF	TGTGCCAGCAGCTTAGGGGCAGGCCTAGCCAAAAACATTCAGTACTTC
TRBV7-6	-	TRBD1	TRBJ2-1	CASSIAGTGYNEQFF	TGTGCCAGCAGTATAGCCGGGACAGGGTACAATGAGCAGTTCTTC
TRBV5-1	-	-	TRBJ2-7	CASSWSRVAYEQYF	TGCGCCAGCAGCTGGAGCAGGGTGGCCTACGAGCAGTACTTC
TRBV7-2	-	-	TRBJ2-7	CASSPRTGTRSYEQYF	TGTGCCAGCAGCCCGAGGACCGGGACACGGTCCTACGAGCAGTACTTC
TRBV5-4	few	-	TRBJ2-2	CASSLPSHRSTGELFF	TGTGCCAGCAGCTTGCCTTCGCACAGATCCACCGGGGAGCTGTTTTTT
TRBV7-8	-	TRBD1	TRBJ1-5	CASSLVDRGNQPQHF	TGTGCCAGCAGCTTAGTCGACAGGGGCAATCAGCCCCAGCATTTT
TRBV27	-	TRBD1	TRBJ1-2	CASSPQGQFYGYTF	TGTGCCAGCAGTCCCCAGGGACAGTTCTATGGCTACACCTTC
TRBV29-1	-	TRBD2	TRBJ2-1	CSVEATSVNNEQFF	TGCAGCGTTGAAGCGACTAGCGTAAACAATGAGCAGTTCTTC
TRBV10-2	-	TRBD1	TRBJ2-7	CASKDKTGEAYEQYF	TGCGCCAGCAAGGATAAGACAGGGGAAGCCTACGAGCAGTACTTC
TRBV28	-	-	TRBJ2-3	CASSPGLPTDTQYF	TGTGCCAGCAGTCCCGGACTGCCCACAGATACGCAGTATTTT
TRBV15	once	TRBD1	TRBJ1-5	CATSSRTGDNQPQHF	TGTGCCACCAGCAGTCGGACAGGGGACAATCAGCCCCAGCATTTT
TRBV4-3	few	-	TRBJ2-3	CASSQDVGTDTQYF	TGCGCCAGCAGCCAAGATGTCGGCACAGATACGCAGTATTTT
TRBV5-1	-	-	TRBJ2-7	CASSFSPGEFRPREQYF	TGCGCCAGCAGTTTTTCCCCCGGGGAGTTTAGGCCTCGGGAGCAGTACTTC
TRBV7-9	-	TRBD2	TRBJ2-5	CASSPPWGLAKETQYF	TGTGCCAGCAGCCCCCCATGGGGACTAGCAAAAGAGACCCAGTACTTC
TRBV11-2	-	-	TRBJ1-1	CASSLDLGSTEAFF	TGTGCCAGCAGCTTAGATCTCGGGTCCACTGAAGCTTTCTTT
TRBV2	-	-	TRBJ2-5	CASRLVLETQYF	TGTGCCAGCAGGCTAGTCCTCGAGACCCAGTACTTC
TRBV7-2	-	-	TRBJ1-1	CASSLALQDNTEAFF	TGTGCCAGCAGCTTAGCGTTACAGGATAACACTGAAGCTTTCTTT
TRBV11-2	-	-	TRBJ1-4	CASSTDRVNEKLFF	TGTGCCAGCAGTACGGACAGAGTTAATGAAAAACTGTTTTTT
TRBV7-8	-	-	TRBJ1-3	CASSLPGDTHSGNTIYF	TGTGCCAGCAGCTTACCCGGGGACACCCACTCTGGCAACACCATATATTTT
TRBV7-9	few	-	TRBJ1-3	CASSPQGNTIYF	TGTGCCAGCAGCCCCCAAGGAAACACCATATATTTT
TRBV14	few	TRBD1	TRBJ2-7	CASSQDRGIYEQYF	TGTGCCAGCAGCCAAGACAGGGGGATCTACGAGCAGTACTTC
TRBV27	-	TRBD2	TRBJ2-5	CASSLWAGGEETQYF	TGTGCCAGCAGTTTATGGGCGGGAGGAGAAGAGACCCAGTACTTC
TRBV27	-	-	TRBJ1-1	CASSLSGYTGYRLGTEAFF	TGTGCCAGCAGTTTATCTGGTTATACGGGGTATCGTCTGGGCACTGAAGCTTTCTTT
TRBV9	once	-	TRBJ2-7	CASSSTGTNSYEQYF	TGTGCCAGCAGCTCGACCGGGACAAACTCCTACGAGCAGTACTTC
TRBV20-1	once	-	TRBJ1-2	CSATDGYTF	TGCAGTGCTACGGATGGCTACACCTTC
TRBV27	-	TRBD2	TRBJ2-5	CASSPSGEETQYF	TGTGCCAGCAGTCCCAGCGGGGAAGAGACCCAGTACTTC
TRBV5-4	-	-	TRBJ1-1	CASSTPLDSEMNTEAFF	TGTGCCAGCAGTACCCCCCTAGACTCAGAGATGAACACTGAAGCTTTCTTT
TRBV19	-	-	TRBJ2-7	CASSIDKSYEQYF	TGTGCCAGTAGTATAGACAAATCCTACGAGCAGTACTTC
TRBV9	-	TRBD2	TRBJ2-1	CASSPPKTSGPRYYNEQFF	TGTGCCAGCAGCCCCCCTAAGACTAGCGGGCCTCGATACTACAATGAGCAGTTCTTC
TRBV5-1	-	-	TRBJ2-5	CASTPGGQQETQYF	TGCGCCAGCACCCCCGGCGGACAACAAGAGACCCAGTACTTC
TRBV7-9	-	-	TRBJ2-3	CASSGMGSGTSTDTQYF	TGTGCCAGCAGCGGTATGGGGAGCGGAACTAGCACAGATACGCAGTATTTT
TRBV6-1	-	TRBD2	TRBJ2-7	CASSELAGDSAGEQYF	TGTGCCAGCAGTGAATTAGCGGGAGACAGTGCGGGCGAGCAGTACTTC
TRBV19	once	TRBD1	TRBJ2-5	CASSIRQGAQETQYF	TGTGCCAGTAGTATACGGCAGGGGGCTCAAGAGACCCAGTACTTC
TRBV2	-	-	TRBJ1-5	CASSNPGARQPQHF	TGTGCCAGCAGTAACCCAGGGGCTCGGCAGCCCCAGCATTTT
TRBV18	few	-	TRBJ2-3	CASSPEGTDTQYF	TGTGCCAGCTCACCCGAGGGCACAGATACGCAGTATTTT
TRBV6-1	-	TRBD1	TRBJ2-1	CASSEGTGGNEQFF	TGTGCCAGCAGTGAGGGGACAGGGGGCAATGAGCAGTTCTTC
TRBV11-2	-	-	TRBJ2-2	CASSLEGLANSGELFF	TGTGCCAGCAGCTTAGAAGGGCTAGCAAACTCCGGGGAGCTGTTTTTT
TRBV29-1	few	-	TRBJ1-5	CSVGGGREQPQHF	TGCAGCGTTGGCGGCGGTAGGGAGCAGCCCCAGCATTTT
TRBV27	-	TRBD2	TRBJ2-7	CASTPTGGLSSYEQYF	TGTGCCAGCACCCCGACGGGGGGACTATCCTCCTACGAGCAGTACTTC
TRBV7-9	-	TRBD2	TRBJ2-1	CASRWTSATYNEQFF	TGTGCCAGCAGGTGGACTAGCGCGACCTACAATGAGCAGTTCTTC
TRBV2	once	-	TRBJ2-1	CASSPEEALEQFF	TGTGCCAGCAGTCCCGAAGAGGCTCTTGAGCAGTTCTTC
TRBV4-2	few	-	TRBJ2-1	CASSQDIGPNEQFF	TGTGCCAGCAGCCAAGATATCGGTCCCAATGAGCAGTTCTTC
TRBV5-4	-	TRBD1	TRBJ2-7	CASSLGGQGSYEQYF	TGTGCCAGCAGCTTGGGAGGACAGGGATCCTACGAGCAGTACTTC
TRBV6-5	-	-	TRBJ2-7	CASSYLGAGEQYF	TGTGCCAGCAGTTACCTTGGGGCTGGCGAGCAGTACTTC
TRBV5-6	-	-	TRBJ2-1	CASSLGGEQFF	TGTGCCAGCAGCTTGGGCGGTGAGCAGTTCTTC
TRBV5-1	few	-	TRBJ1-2	CASSLVRGDDPDGYTF	TGCGCCAGCAGCTTGGTTCGGGGTGATGATCCGGATGGCTACACCTTC